One and the same sample provided the 24 T cell receptor beta chains below, sequenced in a study of prognosis after radiotherapy for stage I lung cancer. From genomic DNA, two-round multiplex PCR was used to amplify TCR beta CDR3. Round one of PCR was performed, and it used primers specific to each TRBV and TRBJ gene. TCRdb re-analysed the multiplex PCR reads in MiXCR, keeping a single row per CDR3 protein. The sample consists of fewer than 25,000 distinct CDR3 sequences, around 26% of them appearing once. The sequences come from PBMCs, collected before or after stereotactic body radiation therapy (not recorded which). These receptors came from a donor over 45 with non-small cell lung cancer.

The sample holds many counts of this clonotype. The V and J genes are TRBV12-3 or TRBV12-4 and TRBJ1-2, with 11 bases fitting TRBD1. V gave up 1 base and J gave up 3 bases; unmatched junction bases: 4. There are 16 residues in the CDR3. The CDR3 DNA sequence: TGTGCCAGCAGTTTAGGTTGGGGACAGGGGGACTATGGCTACACCTTC. Encoded protein: CASSLGWGQGDYGYTF.

With regard to this clonotype: Lacking the conserved final phenylalanine or tryptophan, this CDR3 likely reflects a read error. The chain has TRBV10-2 and TRBJ2-6; 7 bases are a match to TRBD2. The CDR3 has 16 residues. CDR1 and CDR2 from the germline V gene are WSHSY and SAAADI. CDR3 DNA sequence: TGCGCCAGCAGCGAGACTAGCCTCTCTAGGGCCAACGTCCTGACTTTA. Translation gives CASSETSLSRANVLTL.

This clonotype has ten or more counts. The chain carries TRBV7-9 and TRBJ2-7; 7 bases agree with TRBD1. This CDR3 has 14 amino acids. The germline V gene encodes CDR1 SEHNR and CDR2 FQNEAQ (reference sequence). V lost 5 bases, J lost 4 bases, and 8 bases stayed unmatched. The chain's CDR3 is CASSIGTVRYEQYF. As DNA, the CDR3 is TGTGCCAGCAGCATAGGGACAGTGAGATACGAGCAGTACTTC.

Ten or more counts support this clonotype. The chain combines TRBV18 with TRBJ2-7, with D possibly being TRBD2 (5 bases). CDR3 size: 13 residues. The ends were cut back, 2 bases at V and 5 bases at J, with 10 bases in the middle. Germline lookup yields CDR1 KGHSH and CDR2 LQKENI. The CDR3 sequence is CASSPLGSHEQYF. Written as DNA, the CDR3 is TGTGCCAGCTCACCATTGGGGAGCCACGAGCAGTACTTC. Looking up the rest from reference TRBV18 and TRBJ2-7 gives the full variable domain: NAGVMQNPRHLVRRRGQEARLRCSPMKGHSHVYWYRQLPEEGLKFMVYLQKENIIDESGMPKERFSAEFPKEGPSILRIQQVVRGDSAAYFCASSPLGSHEQYFGPGTRLTVT.

The table lists this clonotype with many counts. CDR3 nucleotide sequence: TGCGCCAGCAGCCAAGATCTTACCGGGGAGCTGTTTTTT. This codes for CASSQDLTGELFF. This chain joins TRBV4-3 and TRBJ2-2; D call uncertain. The CDR3 contains 13 residues. Deletions cut 0 bases from V and 5 bases from J, with 4 bases between. In germline, CDR1 is LGHNA, CDR2 YSLEER.

This clonotype was detected only once. A far larger clone is one base from this, pointing to a likely read error. The gene calls are TRBV6-1 and TRBJ2-6; TRBD1 matches 9 bases. Germline V lookup: CDR1 MNHNS, CDR2 SASEGT. The CDR3 is 18 residues long. Unmatched junction bases numbered 14, after V lost 10 bases and J lost 1 base. This CDR3 reads CAINPRDRVSSGANVLTF. The CDR3 region has the DNA TGTGCCATCAACCCCCGGGACAGGGTTTCGTCTGGGGCCAACGTCCTGACTTTC.

This clonotype was seen many times. The chain recombines TRBV2 with TRBJ2-5, with D perhaps matching TRBD1 (6 bases). There are 15 residues in the CDR3. Trimming removed 5 bases at V and 1 base at J, with 14 bases between. From germline, CDR1 is SNHLY and CDR2 FYNNEI. CDR3 amino acids: CASSFDQGTQETQYF. The CDR3 DNA follows: TGTGCCAGCAGTTTCGACCAGGGGACCCAAGAGACCCAGTACTTC.

V usage is TRBV5-4 and J usage is TRBJ2-1; a possible D gene is TRBD1 (6 bases). The CDR3 consists of 17 residues. The V gene lost 4 bases and the J gene lost 0 bases, with 17 bases spanning the gap. Germline CDR1 reads SGHNT; CDR2 reads YYREEE (reference sequence). The CDR3 region is CASSTAGEQGSYNEQFF. The DNA of the CDR3 is TGTGCCAGCAGCACGGCAGGGGAGCAGGGCTCCTACAATGAGCAGTTCTTC.

This clonotype is categorized as medium-sized. V and J are TRBV27 and TRBJ2-3, with unresolved D. This CDR3 is built from 13 residues. Trimming removed 2 bases at V and 0 bases at J, with 3 bases between. The germline CDR1 and CDR2 sequences are MNHEY and SMNVEV (reference sequence). Here the CDR3 reads CASSLTSTDTQYF. The CDR3 DNA reads TGTGCCAGCAGTTTAACCAGCACAGATACGCAGTATTTT.

The table lists this clonotype with many counts. One end of the junction does not line up with germline, which may come from a read error. This chain links TRBV6-5 with TRBJ2-1; D is ambiguous. CDR1 and CDR2 (germline): MNHEY, SVGAGI. This CDR3 spans 14 amino acids. The CDR3 spells CASSYSSRVAYLLF. The CDR3 DNA follows: TGTGCCAGCAGTTACTCGAGTAGGGTAGCTTACCTGCTCTTC.

This clonotype was seen repeatedly, ten times or more. In nucleotides, the CDR3 is TGTGCCTGGAGTACGGGAATCACAGATACGCAGTATTTT. It translates to CAWSTGITDTQYF. This sequence joins TRBV30 and TRBJ2-3, with D possibly matching TRBD2 (5 bases). Trimming stripped 2 bases from V and 2 bases from J, with 8 bases between. This CDR3 comprises 13 residues. Germline CDR1 GTSNPN, CDR2 SVGIG (reference sequence).

This clonotype came up many times. V and J are TRBV6-1 and TRBJ1-5; D gene uncertain. V was shortened by 11 bases and J by 0 bases, with 11 bases between the two germline ends. Germline V gives CDR1 MNHNS, CDR2 SASEGT. This CDR3 spans 13 amino acids. The CDR3 coding sequence is TGTGCCTCCCTGGGGAATAGCAATCAGCCCCAGCATTTT. Translating gives CASLGNSNQPQHF.

This clonotype was found many times. The chain links TRBV3-1 to TRBJ1-2, with a weak D call TRBD1 (5 bases). Trimming shortened V by 1 base and J by 5 bases, and 14 bases separated the two germline ends. The CDR3 is 15 residues long. Germline CDR1 is LGHDT and CDR2 is YNNKEL (reference sequence). CDR3 sequence: CASSQGRGEGYGYTF. The CDR3 nucleotides are TGTGCCAGCAGCCAAGGAAGAGGGGAAGGGTATGGCTACACCTTC.

In its sample, this clonotype is medium-sized. The chain joins TRBV30 to TRBJ1-5; possibly TRBD1 for D (5 bases). The CDR3 loop spans 14 amino acids. Germline lookup yields CDR1 GTSNPN and CDR2 SVGIG (reference sequence). V lost 0 bases to trimming and J lost 6 bases, with 12 bases between them. The DNA of the CDR3 is TGTGCCTGGAGTGTAGGGGCGGGTAGTCAGCCCCAGCATTTT. Its translation: CAWSVGAGSQPQHF. The full variable domain, its missing parts supplied by reference TRBV30 and TRBJ1-5, is SQTIHQWPATLVQPVGSPLSLECTVEGTSNPNLYWYRQAAGRGLQLLFYSVGIGQISSEVPQNLSASRPQDRQFILSSKKLLLSDSGFYLCAWSVGAGSQPQHFGDGTRLSIL.

This clonotype was counted many times. This chain connects TRBV7-6 to TRBJ2-5; the D is unclear. V lost 3 bases, J lost 6 bases, and 11 bases lay in between. The CDR3 covers 13 residues. Germline values: CDR1 SGHVS, CDR2 FNYEAQ. The CDR3 here is CASSFSGLQTQYF. DNA of the CDR3: TGTGCCAGCAGCTTCTCCGGGCTGCAGACCCAGTACTTC.

There are many counts of this clonotype. CDR3 nucleotide sequence: TGTGCCAGCAGCGGACGTCTAGGCCCAAACCAAGAGACCCAGTACTTC. Protein sequence: CASSGRLGPNQETQYF. V and J are TRBV7-2 and TRBJ2-5; D remains ambiguous. The CDR3 spans 16 residues. V dropped 5 bases and J dropped 0 bases, with 16 bases sitting between them. Germline CDR1 and CDR2: SGHTA and FQGNSA.

This clonotype showed up many times. This sequence joins TRBV6-1 and TRBJ1-2; 9 nucleotides match TRBD1. Germline CDR1 is MNHNS and CDR2 is SASEGT. V gave up 5 bases and J gave up 4 bases; unmatched junction bases: 8. The CDR3 extends over 15 amino acids. CDR3 protein: CASSPGQGRAYGYTF. In nucleotides, the CDR3 is TGTGCCAGCAGTCCCGGACAGGGGCGGGCCTATGGCTACACCTTC.

As concerns this clonotype: Given a far larger clone just one base away, this is likely a sequencing read error. Here the CDR3 DNA reads TGCAGTGCTAGGACAGGCGAACACCCATTGACGACCCAGTTCTTC. Its translation is CSARTGEHPLTTQFF. The J gene is TRBJ2-1, the V gene TRBV20-1, with D tentatively TRBD1 (6 bases). V shed 3 bases and J shed 13 bases, with 25 bases lying between them. The germline CDR1 and CDR2 sequences are DFQATT and SNEGSKA (reference sequence). This CDR3 has 15 amino acids.

This clonotype was detected many times. CDR3 protein: CASSQVNSAPRRDEQFF. The CDR3 DNA is TGTGCCAGCAGCCAAGTTAATAGCGCCCCACGACGGGATGAGCAGTTCTTC. The chain uses TRBV3-1 and TRBJ2-1; tentative D call: TRBD2 (5 bases). The CDR3 extends over 17 amino acids. Trimming left V 1 base short and J 8 bases short, with 21 bases between. Germline-derived CDR1 and CDR2 are LGHDT and YNNKEL (reference sequence).

Turning to this clonotype: With a far larger clone one base away, a read error is the likely cause. This sequence joins TRBV12-3 or TRBV12-4 and TRBJ2-2, with 8 bases matching TRBD2. Trimming cost V 6 bases and J 4 bases; bases outside gene matches: 13. This CDR3 spans 17 amino acids. The CDR3 DNA reads as TGTGCCAGCAGGGGACTAGAGGGAGGGCCGGGCACCGGGGAGCTGTTTTTT. It translates to CASRGLEGGPGTGELFF.

This clonotype appeared many times. The gene calls are TRBV28 and TRBJ2-3; 10 nucleotides agree with TRBD2. The V gene's germline CDR1 is MDHEN and CDR2 SYDVKM. The CDR3 extends over 17 amino acids. V dropped 2 bases and J dropped 0; count of bases not matched to a gene: 5. CDR3 sequence (DNA): TGTGCCAGCAGTTTAGGACTAGCGGTAGGGAGCACAGATACGCAGTATTTT. This translates into CASSLGLAVGSTDTQYF.

Remarks on this clonotype: A single base is all that separates this from a far larger clone, so a read error is likely. This chain joins TRBV6-2 or TRBV6-3 and TRBJ2-7, with TRBD2 matching 14 bases. This CDR3 contains 16 residues. CDR1 MNHEY and CDR2 SVGEGT come from the germline V gene. This CDR3 reads CAGRGATSGRVDEQYF. The CDR3 DNA follows: TGTGCCGGCAGAGGGGCGACTAGCGGGAGGGTCGATGAGCAGTACTTC.

This clonotype was counted ten times or more. V gene TRBV12-3 or TRBV12-4 combines with J gene TRBJ2-6; D remains ambiguous. The CDR3 runs to 14 residues. V lost 6 bases, J lost 0 bases, and 6 bases lay in between. CDR3 in DNA: TGTGCCAGCAGAGGAAGCTCTGGGGCCAACGTCCTGACTTTC. Encoded protein: CASRGSSGANVLTF.

On this clonotype itself: A far larger clone is off by one base, so a read error is likely. The rearrangement joins TRBV6-9 to TRBJ2-7, with a possible D match to TRBD2 (6 bases). The CDR3 covers 15 residues. CDR1 is MNHGY, CDR2 SVAAGI, per germline. The CDR3 nucleotides read TGTGCCATCAGTGGCCGGGAGACGAATCGCTACGAGCAGTACTTC. The encoded protein is CAISGRETNRYEQYF.